Listed below are T cell receptor beta chains from one sample, sequenced in a study of a mutant IDH1 vaccine in newly diagnosed glioma. TCRdb's copy holds only in-frame clones and misses some; the assay was immunoSEQ multiplex PCR. The repertoire holds fewer than 45,000 clones, with roughly three quarters as singletons. The input for sequencing was PBMCs, taken from a glioma patient treated with radiotherapy, temozolomide or both. The origin of the receptors is a man in his forties with glioma. Some clones in this sample may be carry-over from other donors' samples. Both conserved end residues are part of each CDR3. The D gene is left open where the match is weak. Rows may omit the clone size; those that give it use once, few, many or a size class.

DNA: TGTGCCAGCAGTGAACAGGGAAACACTGAAGCTTTCTTT; CDR3: CASSEQGNTEAFF; V: TRBV6-4; J: TRBJ1-1; D: -; size: once
DNA: TGTGCCAGCAGCTTGGAATATGACAGGGAAAACACTGAAGCTTTCTTT; CDR3: CASSLEYDRENTEAFF; V: TRBV13; J: TRBJ1-1; D: TRBD1; size: -
DNA: TGCAGCGTTGAACGACAGCAAGAGACCCAGTACTTC; CDR3: CSVERQQETQYF; V: TRBV29-1; J: TRBJ2-5; D: -; size: -
DNA: TGTGCCAGCAGTTTCTTGCGAGGGGCCCGGGGATACAATGAGCAGTTCTTC; CDR3: CASSFLRGARGYNEQFF; V: TRBV27; J: TRBJ2-1; D: -; size: -
DNA: TGTGCCAGCAGCCCCGGGACAGGGGACAATGAGCAGTTCTTC; CDR3: CASSPGTGDNEQFF; V: TRBV6-5; J: TRBJ2-1; D: TRBD1; size: -
DNA: TGTGCCAGCAGCTTAGATTTCGGACAGGGGTCCTACGAGCAGTACTTC; CDR3: CASSLDFGQGSYEQYF; V: TRBV11-2; J: TRBJ2-7; D: TRBD1; size: -
DNA: TGTGCCAGCAGCTTCCCAGGGCCCACCTACGAGCAGTACTTC; CDR3: CASSFPGPTYEQYF; V: TRBV7-2; J: TRBJ2-7; D: -; size: -
DNA: TGTGCCAGCAGTTACAGGGGGCTGGAAGCTTTCTTT; CDR3: CASSYRGLEAFF; V: TRBV7-9; J: TRBJ1-1; D: TRBD1; size: -
DNA: TGTGCCAGCAACTGGGGGGGCGGCACTGAAGCTTTCTTT; CDR3: CASNWGGGTEAFF; V: TRBV5-8; J: TRBJ1-1; D: -; size: -
DNA: TGTGCCAGCAGCTTAGAAGGGACAGGGGAAGAAAAACTGTTTTTT; CDR3: CASSLEGTGEEKLFF; V: TRBV7-9; J: TRBJ1-4; D: TRBD1; size: -
DNA: TGTGCCAGTAGAGGGGAAGGAAGTTCACCCCTCCACTTT; CDR3: CASRGEGSSPLHF; V: TRBV19; J: TRBJ1-6; D: -; size: -